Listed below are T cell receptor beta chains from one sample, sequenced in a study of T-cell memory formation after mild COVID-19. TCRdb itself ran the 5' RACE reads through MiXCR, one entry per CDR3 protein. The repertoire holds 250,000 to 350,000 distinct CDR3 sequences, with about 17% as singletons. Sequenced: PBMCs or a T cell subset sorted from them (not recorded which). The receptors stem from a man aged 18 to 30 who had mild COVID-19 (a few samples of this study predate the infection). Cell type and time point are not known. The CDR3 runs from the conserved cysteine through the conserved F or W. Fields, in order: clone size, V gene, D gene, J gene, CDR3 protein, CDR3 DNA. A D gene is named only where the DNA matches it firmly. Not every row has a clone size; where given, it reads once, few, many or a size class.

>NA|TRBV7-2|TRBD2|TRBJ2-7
CASSPRAGGEYEQYF
TGTGCCAGCAGCCCTAGAGCGGGGGGGGAGTACGAGCAGTACTTC
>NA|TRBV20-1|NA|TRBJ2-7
CSARETGTYEQYF
TGCAGTGCTAGAGAGACAGGCACCTACGAGCAGTACTTC
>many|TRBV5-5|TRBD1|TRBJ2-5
CASSLMGQQETQYF
TGTGCCAGCAGCTTGATGGGACAGCAAGAGACCCAGTACTTC
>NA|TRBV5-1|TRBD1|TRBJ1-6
CASSLTGGNNSPLHF
TGCGCCAGCAGCTTGACAGGGGGAAATAATTCACCCCTCCACTTT
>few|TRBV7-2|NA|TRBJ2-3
CASSLEYIARGADTQYF
TGTGCCAGCAGCTTAGAGTATATCGCCCGAGGAGCAGATACGCAGTATTTT
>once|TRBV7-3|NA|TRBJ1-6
CASSSDFSSPLHF
TGTGCCAGCAGCTCCGACTTTTCTTCACCCCTCCACTTT
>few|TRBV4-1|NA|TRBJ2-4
CASSQQFRPIQYF
TGCGCCAGCAGCCAGCAGTTCAGACCCATTCAGTACTTC
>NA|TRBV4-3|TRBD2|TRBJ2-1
CASSRQLAGVYNEQFF
TGCGCCAGCAGCCGCCAACTAGCGGGGGTATACAATGAGCAGTTCTTC
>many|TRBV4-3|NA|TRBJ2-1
CASSQVHSNNEQFF
TGCGCCAGCAGCCAAGTTCATAGCAACAATGAGCAGTTCTTC
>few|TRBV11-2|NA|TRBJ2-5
CASSSGRSQETQYF
TGTGCCAGCAGCTCGGGCCGATCCCAAGAGACCCAGTACTTC
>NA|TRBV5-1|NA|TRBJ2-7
CASSLGTSDEQYF
TGCGCCAGCAGCTTAGGGACGTCAGACGAGCAGTACTTC
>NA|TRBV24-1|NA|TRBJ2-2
CATSNAGNTGELFF
TGTGCCACCAGCAACGCCGGGAACACCGGGGAGCTGTTTTTT
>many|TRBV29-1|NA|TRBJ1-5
CSVDVRKLDRRGNQPQHF
TGCAGCGTTGACGTCAGGAAATTAGACAGACGGGGAAATCAGCCCCAGCATTTT
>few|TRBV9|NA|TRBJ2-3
CASSPRRAGAGTDTQYF
TGTGCCAGCAGCCCAAGAAGGGCAGGGGCGGGCACAGATACGCAGTATTTT
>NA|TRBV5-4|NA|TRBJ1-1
CASSSFGRAAEAFF
TGTGCCAGCAGCTCCTTCGGGAGGGCTGCTGAAGCTTTCTTT
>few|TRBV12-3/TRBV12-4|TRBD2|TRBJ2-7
CASSLAGGLFYEQYF
TGTGCCAGCAGCCTAGCGGGGGGGCTCTTCTACGAGCAGTACTTC
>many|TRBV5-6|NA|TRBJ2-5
CASSLFHQETQYF
TGTGCCAGCAGCTTGTTCCACCAAGAGACCCAGTACTTC
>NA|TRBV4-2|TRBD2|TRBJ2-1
CASSPTLAGREVEQFF
TGTGCCAGCTCCCCTACACTAGCGGGCCGGGAGGTTGAGCAGTTCTTC
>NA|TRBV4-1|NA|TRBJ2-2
CASSQEARGANTGELFF
TGCGCCAGCAGCCAAGAAGCTCGAGGGGCGAACACCGGGGAGCTGTTTTTT
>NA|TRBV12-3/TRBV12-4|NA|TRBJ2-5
CASGGTDEETQYF
TGTGCCAGCGGGGGGACAGATGAAGAGACCCAGTACTTC
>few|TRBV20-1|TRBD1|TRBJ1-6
CSARAQGADNSPLHF
TGCAGTGCTAGAGCACAGGGGGCCGATAATTCACCCCTCCACTTT
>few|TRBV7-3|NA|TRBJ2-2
CASSPLGGGVNTGELFF
TGTGCCAGCAGCCCCCTGGGTGGAGGGGTGAACACCGGGGAGCTGTTTTTT
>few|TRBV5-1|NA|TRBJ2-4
CASSLDPKNIQYF
TGCGCCAGCAGCTTGGATCCCAAAAACATTCAGTACTTC
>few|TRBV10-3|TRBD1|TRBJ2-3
CAMAGTASTDTQYF
TGTGCCATGGCCGGGACAGCTAGCACAGATACGCAGTATTTT
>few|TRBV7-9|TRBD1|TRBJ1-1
CASSLEGAEAFF
TGTGCCAGCAGCTTAGAGGGGGCAGAAGCTTTCTTT
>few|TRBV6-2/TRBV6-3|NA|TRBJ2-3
CASSFWRSLTDTQYF
TGTGCCAGCAGTTTTTGGCGAAGTCTCACAGATACGCAGTATTTT
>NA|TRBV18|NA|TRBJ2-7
CASSPLGAHEQYF
TGTGCCAGCTCACCATTGGGTGCCCACGAGCAGTACTTC
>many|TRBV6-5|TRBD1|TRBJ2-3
CASSYPPSPGQGDTQYF
TGTGCCAGCAGTTACCCACCATCGCCGGGACAGGGAGATACGCAGTATTTT
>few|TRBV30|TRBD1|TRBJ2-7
CAWRPGQGVGEQYF
TGTGCCTGGAGGCCGGGACAGGGGGTGGGCGAGCAGTACTTC
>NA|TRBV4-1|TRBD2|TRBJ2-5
CASSRPGTSGGKTQETQYF
TGCGCCAGCAGCCGACCTGGGACTAGCGGGGGGAAGACCCAAGAGACCCAGTACTTC
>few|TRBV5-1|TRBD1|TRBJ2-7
CASSSGQYSYEQYF
TGCGCCAGCAGCTCGGGACAGTATTCCTACGAGCAGTACTTC
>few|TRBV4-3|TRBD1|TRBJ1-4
CASSLGTGVREKLFF
TGCGCCAGCAGCCTCGGGACAGGGGTGCGGGAAAAACTGTTTTTT
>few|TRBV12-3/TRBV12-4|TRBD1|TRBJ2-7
CASSLGQGGTYEQYF
TGTGCCAGCAGTCTCGGACAGGGGGGCACCTACGAGCAGTACTTC
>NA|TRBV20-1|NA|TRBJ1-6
CSARRGSSSYNSPLHF
TGCAGTGCTAGAAGGGGCAGTAGCTCCTATAATTCACCCCTCCACTTT
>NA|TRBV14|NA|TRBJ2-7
CASASYMSYEQYF
TGTGCCAGCGCTAGTTACATGTCCTACGAGCAGTACTTC
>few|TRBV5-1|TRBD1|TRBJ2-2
CASSWTGINTGELFF
TGCGCCAGCAGCTGGACAGGGATCAACACCGGGGAGCTGTTTTTT
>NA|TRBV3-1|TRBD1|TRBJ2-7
CASSAGTGNPEEQYF
TGTGCCAGCAGCGCCGGGACAGGGAATCCGGAGGAGCAGTACTTC
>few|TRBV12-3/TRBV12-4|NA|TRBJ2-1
CASSPAMAQQFF
TGTGCCAGCAGCCCCGCTATGGCTCAACAGTTCTTC
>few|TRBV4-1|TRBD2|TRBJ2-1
CATQPRAVRSGGPSYNEQFF
TGCGCCACCCAGCCAAGGGCTGTTCGCAGCGGGGGGCCCTCCTACAATGAGCAGTTCTTC
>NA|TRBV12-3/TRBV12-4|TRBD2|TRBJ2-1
CASSPGLAGPYNEQFF
TGTGCCAGCAGTCCGGGACTAGCGGGGCCCTACAATGAGCAGTTCTTC
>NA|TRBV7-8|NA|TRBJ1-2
CASSLARAGVVHGYTF
TGTGCCAGCAGCTTAGCGCGGGCAGGGGTCGTCCATGGCTACACCTTC
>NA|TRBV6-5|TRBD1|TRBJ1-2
CASSPRTGPYGYTF
TGTGCCAGCAGTCCTCGGACAGGTCCCTATGGCTACACCTTC
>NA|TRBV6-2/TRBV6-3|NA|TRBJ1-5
CASSYSNRVTSNQPQHF
TGTGCCAGCAGTTACTCGAATAGGGTTACTAGCAATCAGCCCCAGCATTTT
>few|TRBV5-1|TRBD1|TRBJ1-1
CASSLWTGELLEAFF
TGCGCCAGCAGCTTGTGGACAGGAGAGTTATTGGAAGCTTTCTTT
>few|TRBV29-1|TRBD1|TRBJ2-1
CSVEDRDRQFF
TGCAGCGTTGAAGATCGGGACAGACAGTTCTTC
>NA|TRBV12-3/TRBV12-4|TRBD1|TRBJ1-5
CASTWGQGGNQPQHF
TGTGCCAGCACCTGGGGACAGGGAGGCAATCAGCCCCAGCATTTT
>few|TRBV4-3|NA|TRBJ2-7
CASSQSKQRDYSYEQYF
TGCGCCAGCAGCCAATCAAAGCAACGGGATTACTCCTACGAGCAGTACTTC
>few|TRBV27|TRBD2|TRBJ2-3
CASPLSPSGGHTDTQYF
TGTGCCAGCCCCCTCTCTCCTAGCGGGGGTCACACAGATACGCAGTATTTT
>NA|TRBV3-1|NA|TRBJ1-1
CASSHGGQNTEAFF
TGTGCCAGCAGCCATGGGGGACAGAACACTGAAGCTTTCTTT
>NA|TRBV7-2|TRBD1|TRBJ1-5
CASSSYGTVNQPQHF
TGTGCCAGCAGCTCATACGGGACAGTCAATCAGCCCCAGCATTTT
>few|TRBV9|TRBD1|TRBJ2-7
CASAPGQGWLPYEQYF
TGTGCCAGCGCTCCGGGACAGGGGTGGTTACCCTACGAGCAGTACTTC
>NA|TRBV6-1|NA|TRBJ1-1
CASSVVVLVAVNTEAFF
TGTGCCAGCAGTGTTGTGGTTCTGGTTGCGGTTAACACTGAAGCTTTCTTT
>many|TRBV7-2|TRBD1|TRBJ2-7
CASSSRDRGYEQYF
TGTGCCAGCAGCTCCCGGGACAGGGGCTACGAGCAGTACTTC
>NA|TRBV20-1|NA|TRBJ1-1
CSARRPKTDTEAFF
TGCAGTGCTAGACGTCCCAAGACTGACACTGAAGCTTTCTTT
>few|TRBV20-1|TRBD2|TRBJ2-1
CSASRGRGGATHEQFF
TGCAGCGCCTCGAGAGGGCGGGGGGGCGCGACCCATGAGCAGTTCTTC
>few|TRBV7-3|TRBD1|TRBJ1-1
CASSARTGEAFF
TGTGCCAGCAGCGCCCGGACAGGAGAAGCTTTCTTT
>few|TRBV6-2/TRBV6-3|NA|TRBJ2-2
CASSYPLAAGELFF
TGTGCCAGCAGTTATCCGCTAGCTGCCGGGGAGCTGTTTTTT
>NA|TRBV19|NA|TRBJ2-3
CATAPGRYGTDTQYF
TGTGCCACCGCCCCCGGCCGCTATGGCACAGATACGCAGTATTTT
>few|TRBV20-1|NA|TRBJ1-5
CSARRGAAGQPQHF
TGCAGTGCTAGACGGGGGGCGGCGGGCCAGCCCCAGCATTTT